This TCR beta chain appears in the sequencing data of a study of blood T cell repertoires in COVID-19 (dated by TCRdb to 2020 to 2021). About the full investigation: Samples covering the acute and convalescent phases of COVID-19 were provided by collaborators in the United States, Italy and Spain. A freely available public database, intended as a resource for researchers studying the immune response to SARS-CoV-2, is where the repertoires were released. The material from the prospective study consisted of cDNA or gDNA derived from T cells, B-cell-depleted T cells, or PBMCs. Nearly every sample came with metadata listing a de-identified subject ID, COVID-19 status, age in years and sex. The dataset comprised deeply sampled blood TCRbeta repertoires from subjects exposed to, actively infected with, or recovered from COVID-19. Where available, HLA class I and class II types were obtained from metadata supplied by the sample provider rather than from assay-based typing. Samples came from the ongoing ImmuneRACE study (first 160 participants) plus 1,254 subjects from 6 global collaborators.

Here is what the overall study found, with its caveats: The quantity of clinical and demographic metadata differed by source and by participant and was supplied without curation.

Notes on this clone: The specificity of this receptor is unknown. Per-base quality was not reported, and no clone a single base away is much larger than it.

TCRbeta CDR3 regions were amplified from genomic DNA by means of the immunoSEQ Assay, a bias-controlled multiplex PCR. The authors' pipeline ran thus. Nucleated cell counts per sample were estimated from amplification of reference gene primers within the assay. To quantify the absolute abundance of each unique TCRbeta CDR3 rearrangement, sequence reads were collapsed and filtered. For each sample, productive Simpson clonality was calculated by taking the square root of Simpson's diversity index across productive rearrangements. TCRdb holds this immuneACCESS table with in-frame rearrangements only. Some clones are missing; in checked studies, unresolved V genes explain under half, and the rest has no known cause. That table gives V, J and clone size, and the DNA gave D and trimming. The sample data list 250,000 to 350,000 clones, and approximately 86% of these were observed just once. The ten largest clones take up about 2.2% of the sample.

Measured from the cysteine to the phenylalanine, the CDR3 is 14 residues long. Only CDR3 DNA remains: 42 bases, in frame from the first base. The germline V gene supplies CDR1 SGHTA and CDR2 FQGNSA. Trimming leaves V shorter by 2 bases and J shorter by 6 bases, with the junction holding 5 bases beyond the gene matches. Samples from volunteer blood donors who had recovered from COVID-19 were contributed by a second Seattle source. Each collaborating institution followed its own protocols to collect whole blood in K2EDTA tubes. For TCRbeta analysis, collaborators shipped samples in one of three forms: frozen whole blood, isolated PBMCs, or DNA extracted from either of those sample types.

This TCR was recovered from a woman in her 50s who had recovered from COVID-19. The sample was peripheral blood. The chain is assembled from TRBV7-2 and TRBJ1-2; 8 junctional bases match TRBD1. The DNA is as follows: TGTGCCAGCAGCTTACCTAACAGGGGGGATGGCTACACCTTC. Its coded protein is CASSLPNRGDGYTF. Extended through the reference TRBV7-2 and TRBJ1-2 proteins, this CDR3 yields the full variable domain: GAGVSQSPSNKVTEKGKDVELRCDPISGHTALYWYRQSLGQGLEFLIYFQGNSAPDKSGLPSDRFSAERTGGSVSTLTIQRTQQEDSAVYLCASSLPNRGDGYTFGSGTRLTVV.